This TCR beta chain is drawn from a study of T cell changes during pregnancy in multiple sclerosis. Data came from immunoSEQ multiplex PCR; TCRdb stores just in-frame clones and leaves some out. The sample shows around 71,000 clones, approximately 90% of them seen only once. The TCR sequence derives from a female donor with multiple sclerosis, enrolled in a pregnancy study. Sequences were derived from peripheral blood, sampled in the third trimester of pregnancy.

The CDR3 bases are TGTGCCAGCAGCCCTACTTGGACAGGGGGCGAAAAACTGTTTTTT. It translates to CASSPTWTGGEKLFF. The chain links TRBV28 to TRBJ1-4, with 11 bases identical to TRBD1. V lost 6 bases and J lost 8; bases outside the gene matches: 8. This CDR3 spans 15 amino acids. CDR1 and CDR2 from the germline V gene are MDHEN and SYDVKM. The whole variable domain, filled in from reference TRBV28 and TRBJ1-4, reads DVKVTQSSRYLVKRTGEKVFLECVQDMDHENMFWYRQDPGLGLRLIYFSYDVKMKEKGDIPEGYSVSREKKERFSLILESASTNQTSMYLCASSPTWTGGEKLFFGSGTQLSVL.